Following are 4 T cell receptor beta chains from one sample sequenced in a study of PD-L1 blockade in urothelial cancer. The table came from immunoSEQ multiplex PCR; TCRdb's copy has only in-frame clones and leaves some out. This sample carries 83,000 or so clones, 75% to 90% of them seen once, and the ten largest clones take about 8.4%. Stated time point: peripheral blood 6 weeks after treatment start. The sample was PBMCs, taken around atezolizumab (anti-PD-L1) treatment. Every receptor here comes from an older man with urothelial cancer.

J is TRBJ2-7 and V is TRBV27; 8 bases map to TRBD2. Trimming at V came to 5 bases and at J to 5 bases, leaving 14 bases not matched to a gene. The germline V gene has CDR1 MNHEY and CDR2 SMNVEV (reference sequence). The CDR3 totals 16 residues. The CDR3 protein is CASSPGGLDFPNEQYF. The CDR3 coding sequence is TGTGCCAGCAGTCCGGGGGGACTAGACTTCCCTAACGAGCAGTACTTC.

The chain joins TRBV29-1 to TRBJ2-5; D possibly corresponds to TRBD2 (6 bases). The CDR3 is made up of 13 amino acids. With 5 bases removed from V and 3 bases from J, the gap between germline ends came to 13 bases. Germline V gives CDR1 SQVTM, CDR2 ANQGSEA. Here the CDR3 reads CSVLGRGEETQYF. The CDR3 DNA sequence: TGCAGCGTTTTGGGGCGGGGAGAAGAGACCCAGTACTTC.

The V call is TRBV19, the J call TRBJ2-7; D is unclear. The CDR3 length is 15 residues. V lost 6 bases and J lost 3, with 18 bases in between. Germline values: CDR1 LNHDA, CDR2 SQIVND (reference sequence). The CDR3 region has the DNA TGTGCCAGTAGCCAAACGGATACAGCCCTCTACGAGCAGTACTTC. Its translation is CASSQTDTALYEQYF.

This clone was detected only a few times. V gene TRBV27 combines with J gene TRBJ2-1, with TRBD1 matching over 7 bases. CDR1 MNHEY and CDR2 SMNVEV come from the germline V gene (reference sequence). V gave up 2 bases and J gave up 6 bases; unmatched junction bases: 4. The CDR3 contains 14 residues. CDR3 region: CASSLPGQFNEQFF. The CDR3 region has the DNA TGTGCCAGCAGTTTACCGGGACAGTTCAATGAGCAGTTCTTC.